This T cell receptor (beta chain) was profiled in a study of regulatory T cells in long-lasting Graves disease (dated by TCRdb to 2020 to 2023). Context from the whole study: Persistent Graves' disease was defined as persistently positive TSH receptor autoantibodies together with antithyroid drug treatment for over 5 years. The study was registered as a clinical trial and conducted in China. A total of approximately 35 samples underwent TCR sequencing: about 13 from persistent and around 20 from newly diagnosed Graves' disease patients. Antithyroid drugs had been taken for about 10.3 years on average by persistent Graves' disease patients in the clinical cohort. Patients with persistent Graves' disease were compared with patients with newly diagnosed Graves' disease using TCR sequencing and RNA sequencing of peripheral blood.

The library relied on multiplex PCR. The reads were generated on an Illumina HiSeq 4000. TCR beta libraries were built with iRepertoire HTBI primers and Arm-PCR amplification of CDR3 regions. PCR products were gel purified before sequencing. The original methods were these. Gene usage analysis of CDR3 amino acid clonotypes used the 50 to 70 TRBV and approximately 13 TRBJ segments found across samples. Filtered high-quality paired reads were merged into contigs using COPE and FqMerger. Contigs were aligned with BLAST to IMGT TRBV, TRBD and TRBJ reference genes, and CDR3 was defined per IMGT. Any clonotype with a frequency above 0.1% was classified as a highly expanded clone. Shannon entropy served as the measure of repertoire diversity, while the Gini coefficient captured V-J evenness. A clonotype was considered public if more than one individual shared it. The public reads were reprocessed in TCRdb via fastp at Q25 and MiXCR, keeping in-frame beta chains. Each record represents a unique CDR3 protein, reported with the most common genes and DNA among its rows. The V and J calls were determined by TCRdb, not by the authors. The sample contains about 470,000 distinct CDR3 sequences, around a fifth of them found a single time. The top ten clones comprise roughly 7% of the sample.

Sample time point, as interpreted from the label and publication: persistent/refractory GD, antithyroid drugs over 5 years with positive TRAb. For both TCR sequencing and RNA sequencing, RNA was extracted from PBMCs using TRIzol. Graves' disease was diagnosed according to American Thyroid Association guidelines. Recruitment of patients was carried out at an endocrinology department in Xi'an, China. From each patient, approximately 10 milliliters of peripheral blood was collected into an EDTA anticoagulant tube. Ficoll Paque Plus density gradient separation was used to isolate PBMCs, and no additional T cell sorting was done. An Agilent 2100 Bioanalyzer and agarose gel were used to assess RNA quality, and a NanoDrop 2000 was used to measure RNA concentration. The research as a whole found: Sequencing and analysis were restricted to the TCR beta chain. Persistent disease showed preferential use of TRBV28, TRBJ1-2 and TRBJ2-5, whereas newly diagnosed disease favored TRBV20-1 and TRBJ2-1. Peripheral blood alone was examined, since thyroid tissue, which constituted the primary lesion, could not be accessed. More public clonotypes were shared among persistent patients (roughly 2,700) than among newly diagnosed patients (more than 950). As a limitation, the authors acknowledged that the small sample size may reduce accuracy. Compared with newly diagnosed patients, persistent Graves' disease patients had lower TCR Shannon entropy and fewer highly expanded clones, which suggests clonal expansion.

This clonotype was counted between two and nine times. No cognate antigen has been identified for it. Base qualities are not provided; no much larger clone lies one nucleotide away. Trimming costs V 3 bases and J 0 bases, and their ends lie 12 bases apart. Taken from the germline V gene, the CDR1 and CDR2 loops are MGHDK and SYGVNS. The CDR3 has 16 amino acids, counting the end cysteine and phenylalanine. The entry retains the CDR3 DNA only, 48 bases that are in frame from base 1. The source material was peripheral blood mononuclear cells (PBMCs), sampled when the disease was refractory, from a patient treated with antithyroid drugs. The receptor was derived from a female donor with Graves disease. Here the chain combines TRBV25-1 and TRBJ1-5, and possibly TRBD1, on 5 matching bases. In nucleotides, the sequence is TGTGCCAGCAGTGATGGGCAGGGCTATAGCAATCAGCCCCAGCATTTT. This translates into CASSDGQGYSNQPQHF.